The source of this TCR beta chain is a study of identical twins. This clonotype has more than one count but fewer than ten. TCRdb re-called the 5' RACE reads with MiXCR, one entry per CDR3 protein. The repertoire consists of around 250,000 distinct CDR3 sequences, with about 9% occurring once and the leading ten covering 2.5% to 3.5%. CDR1 is SQVTM, CDR2 ANQGSEA, per germline. The CDR3 is 15 amino acids. Losses at the gene ends were 2 bases for V and 2 bases for J; bases not matched to a gene: 5. These data were also reused for a study on yellow fever vaccine responses in identical twins. That source reports: A vaccine T cell response that seemed partly convergent and partly personalized was reported in twins.

The chain carries TRBV29-1 and TRBJ2-5; 10 bases are a match to TRBD2. The sequenced material came from CD8+ T cells sorted from blood. The receptor was isolated from a woman aged 18-29 years in good health. CDR3 region: CSVELAGDLQETQYF. The CDR3 DNA reads as TGCAGCGTTGAACTAGCGGGAGACCTACAAGAGACCCAGTACTTC.